This T cell receptor beta chain was captured by sequencing in a study of cytomegalovirus exposure and HLA in healthy donors (dated by TCRdb to the late 2010s). For context, the study as a whole: According to an earlier analysis of 550 to 750 of the donors, about 179 million T cells yielded over 90 million unique TCR beta sequences and 276 Gb of sequence data. To predict cytomegalovirus infection status, the study brought together high-throughput TCR immunosequencing, statistical association of individual TCRs with disease status, and machine learning. In an earlier analysis of a few hundred of the donors, high-throughput TCR beta sequencing was used to judge whether each TCR beta V gene segment behaved as functional or pseudogenic. Both class I and class II loci were covered by HLA typing, at four-digit resolution. To study patterns of TCR occurrence, a later analysis re-analyzed previously published TCR beta repertoires from several hundred donors and added high-resolution HLA genotyping. Donor age, sex, ethnicity and CMV serostatus were collected together with the repertoire data. In the later analysis, no new phenotypic data were used to find candidate immune exposures; instead, reliance was placed on TCR beta sequences and their occurrence across donors. The aim of the study was to test whether cataloging public T cell receptors could identify signatures of past pathogen exposure. Across 398 genotyped donors of the cohort, an average of about 240,000 unique TCR beta nucleotide sequences per donor were sequenced, and about a sixth of those sequences were non-productive. The T cell repertoires of several hundred subjects were profiled by immunosequencing and related to cytomegalovirus serostatus. Approximately 330 gigabases of sequencing data and 91 million or so unique TCR sequences made up an early release that covered about 640 HLA-typed donors. Genome-wide SNP genotypes for about 60% of the roughly 670 donors were used in a later genetic analysis, which treated that subset as a discovery cohort. Roughly 5 DR-DQ haplotypes were handled as single units for association and clustering because linkage in the cohort was strong. All discovery cohort repertoires had been generated on a single sequencing platform. Along with the 666-subject first cohort, a separate validation cohort of 120 different subjects was used. Of the 398 genotyped donors, 81% were placed in the genetic ancestry cluster associated with self-reported Caucasian donors. The number of typed donors differed by locus: about 620-640 for A, B, C, DRB1 and DQB1; 500 to 550 for DQA1; 600 to 610 for DPA1; and 450 to 480 for DPB1.

Receptor libraries were prepared by the immunoSEQ multiplex PCR assay. A mixture of 60 forward primers for TCR Vbeta segments and 13 reverse primers for TCR Jbeta segments was used in the multiplex PCR. The CDR3 region of rearranged TCR beta genes was amplified from genomic DNA by a multiplex PCR assay. The amplified TCR beta libraries were sequenced on the Illumina HiSeq System as 87-base-pair reads. Regarding the original processing steps: Across the 500 to 850 repertoires, a later analysis counted about 81 million unique TCR beta chains, 9 million to 14 million of which were shared by at least two donors. Raw reads were error-corrected and collapsed into unique sequences by a nearest-neighbor algorithm in which closely related sequences were merged to remove PCR and sequencing errors. CDR3 sequences were aligned to IMGT reference sequences to assign V, D and J gene segments. For a sequence to be retained, at least a six-nucleotide match to both a V gene segment and a J gene segment was required. A rearrangement was called productive if the CDR3 had no stop codons and remained in frame with V and J, and every other rearrangement was called non-productive. Following IMGT convention, CDR3 was defined as the stretch from the second conserved V-encoded cysteine to the conserved J-encoded phenylalanine. The earlier analysis of about 610 of the donors excluded any sequence lacking an unambiguous match to a single V gene segment. An earlier analysis of a few hundred of the donors called V segments functional above 56.7% productive rearrangements and segregating when the between-donor standard deviation exceeded 5%. A statistical classification framework was built to diagnose cytomegalovirus status from the catalog of TCR beta chain sequences. In a later analysis, V and J genes were assigned by comparing TCR nucleotide sequences against IMGT/GENE-DB human TR gene sequences. A later analysis assigned CDR3 sequences and most-parsimonious VDJ recombination scenarios with the TCRdist pipeline. In a later analysis, each TCR beta chain was defined by its CDR3 amino acid sequence together with its V-gene family, and reads lacking a unique V-gene family were excluded. In a later analysis, 450 to 600 highly shared, low-generation-probability nucleotide sequences were removed to address suspected cross-contamination and a sequencing artifact. A later analysis calculated a clonal expansion index for each public chain from normalized within-repertoire ranks of inferred template counts. Generation probabilities in a later analysis came from a VDJ recombination model fitted to out-of-frame rearrangements, and those results were checked against IGoR. In a later analysis, TCR-TCR, TCR-HLA and TCR-CMV co-occurrence was scored with hypergeometric tests, and a repertoire-size bias correction was applied to TCR pairs. To estimate false discovery rates, a later analysis permuted the HLA or CMV assignments 20 times. A later analysis grouped co-occurring TCRs with DBSCAN, adding TCRdist sequence similarity when clustering within HLA-allele-positive subsets. Repertoires with fewer than 30,000 or more than 120,000 public chains were left out of co-occurrence clustering, as were about 5 repertoires with anomalous nucleotide sharing. Sourced from immuneACCESS, this table was stored by TCRdb with only in-frame sequences that have V and J called. A share of the clones is absent; for the studies checked, an unresolved V gene accounts for under half, and the remainder has no known explanation. V and J calls and clone size are as listed in that table; D and trimming were resolved from the DNA. For this sample there are around 120,000 clones; just under 80% appear just once. The leading ten clones occupy roughly 1.9% of the sample.

General study outcomes and caveats: A few of the identified cytomegalovirus-associated TCR beta chains were confirmed in vitro to be specific for cytomegalovirus antigens. Assigning TCR associations to individual alleles was difficult when HLA alleles, especially DR and DQ, strongly co-occurred. At a false discovery rate of 0.05, a later analysis linked under 20,000 TCR beta sequences to specific HLA alleles. Roughly 15 rarely observed V segments, including chromosome 9 orphons, were excluded from the earlier analysis of several hundred of the donors because counts were too low. The classifier was reported to diagnose cytomegalovirus status with high specificity and sensitivity in both the original cohort and the validation cohort. Because HLA typing was unavailable for some donors at each locus, only the typed subset was used in association tests. Compared with the roughly 720-donor mean, donors in an Asian-associated ancestry cluster had fewer N-insertions in productive TCRs, according to a later genetic analysis. For the cohort, immune exposure information was limited to CMV serostatus. A group of highly shared sequence variants was considered likely to be a technical artifact of the sequencing pipeline. In this cohort, only TCR beta chains were sequenced, and detectable features were limited by the absence of alpha or paired-chain data. Across donors, most TCR sequences were observed very rarely, whereas some public TCRs were present in many individuals. In a later analysis, HLA-associated TCR beta chains showed more clonal expansion and lower generation probabilities than non-associated chains that were equally common. A further reported finding was that TCR beta sequences accurately predicted the HLA-A and HLA-B alleles for most subjects in the first cohort. Linkage disequilibrium might explain the correlated functional status among segregating V segments, but an unknown experimental factor could not be ruled out. A total of about 150 TCR beta chains were listed by the study as associated with cytomegalovirus. According to a later analysis, most CMV-associated TCR beta chains appeared to be HLA-restricted, and the HLA associations seemed to be driven largely by CMV exposure. The authors suggested that the approach could potentially be generalized to other disease states and immunological phenotypes. Broadly in line with IMGT annotations, most TCR beta V segments showed up in productive rearrangements about 87% or about 30% of the time in an earlier analysis of 450 to 600 of the donors. Several of the top co-occurrence clusters appeared to be linked to parvovirus B19, influenza, CMV and Epstein-Barr virus, according to a later analysis. Presence/absence analyses assumed roughly uniform sequencing depth across donors, an assumption that may not hold. V-gene and J-gene trimming of TCR beta chains was associated with a missense DCLRE1C variant in a later genetic analysis, and the association was replicated in an independent cohort. In a later analysis, the rate of TCR association differed among HLA loci, with DRB1 alleles having the most associated TCRs and HLA-C alleles having the fewest.

As concerns this clone: This receptor's antigen is unknown. No much larger clone is present one base from it, and per-base qualities are unavailable.

The cohort consisted of hundreds of healthy bone marrow donors. At the time of sampling, all cohort members were nominally healthy, though unrecorded immune exposures were likely present. The donor was CMV seronegative and was included in the group of a few hundred seronegative cohort members. Each donor provided a peripheral blood sample, and peripheral blood mononuclear cells were used for TCR beta sequencing. Genomic DNA extraction from the blood cell samples was performed with the Qiagen DNeasy Blood Extraction Kit. This clonotype was obtained from a woman aged 40 to 50 in good health and CMV-seronegative. The sequencing sample was made of PBMCs.

Here is the DNA: TGTGCCAGCAGTTTGCCGACTAGCGGGGGGGCCGTCACAGATACGCAGTATTTT. It specifies CASSLPTSGGAVTDTQYF. The chain couples TRBV28 to TRBJ2-3, with 14 central nucleotides matching TRBD2. CDR1 and CDR2 (MDHEN, SYDVKM) derive from the germline V gene. Its CDR3 holds 18 amino acids, cysteine through phenylalanine. Only the CDR3 region is kept as DNA, spanning 54 bases read in frame from base 1. The junction shows trimming of 3 bases on V and 2 bases on J, and the gene matches do not reach 7 bases of it.